This T cell receptor (beta chain) stems from a study of CD8+ T cells in alopecia areata (dated by TCRdb to 2017 to 2018). Some background on the complete study: Treated patients were enrolled in an open-label pilot trial of oral tofacitinib, 5 to 10 mg twice daily, for moderate-to-severe alopecia areata. On the human side, TCRbeta sequencing was run on scalp tissue and on sorted CD4+ and CD8+ peripheral blood T cells from healthy controls and from alopecia areata patients with either patchy or totalis/universalis disease. Scalp clonality was compared across normal scalp (n=4), patchy alopecia areata scalp (n=8), and alopecia totalis/universalis scalp (n=8). RNA was obtained with the PAXgene miRNA kit for fixed scalp, the miRNeasy kit for PBMCs, and the RNeasy kit for mouse skin. Biopsies were taken from tofacitinib-treated patients at baseline and at 4 and 24 weeks of treatment, and a later scalp biopsy was taken in several of the tofacitinib-treated patients. Patients received tofacitinib for 6 to 18 months and were then followed off drug for 6 months to check for delayed response and recurrence. The study used high-throughput TCRbeta sequencing to examine T cell clonal expansion in alopecia areata, in both the C3H/HeJ mouse model and human patients. TCRbeta CDR3 regions were amplified by immunoSEQ multiplex PCR using 35 Vbeta forward and 13 Jbeta reverse primers.

Peripheral blood and lesional scalp punch biopsies were obtained from patients with alopecia areata. PBMCs were isolated by density centrifugation and stained for CD3, CD4 and CD8, and CD4+ and CD8+ T cells were sorted on a FACSAria. Points the paper makes about the study in general: Shared TCR sequences between patients were less evident than in mice, which may be partly attributable to HLA diversity in the patient population. Unlike mouse skin, where gammadelta T cells dominate, normal human skin contains resident alphabeta T cells that get sequenced too, which complicates analysis of the scalp TCR repertoire. Lesional scalp, especially in alopecia totalis/universalis, showed higher clonality and more expanded CD8+ clones than normal scalp, suggesting antigenic drive.

The library was produced with the immunoSEQ multiplex PCR assay. To provide template for TCR sequencing, every sample had RNA extracted and reverse transcribed into cDNA. First-strand cDNA was synthesized using SuperScript III with a 2:1 mix of oligo-dT and random hexamers. A synthetic immune receptor repertoire was used to gauge amplification bias, and whatever bias remained was removed computationally. Per the authors' processing: Raw reads were preprocessed to remove errors, and CDR3 was defined by IMGT conventions from the conserved cysteine to phenylalanine. Clonality was computed as 1 minus the Shannon entropy, with the entropy normalized by log2 of the number of productive unique TCRs. Whether each scalp clone was CD4 or CD8 was inferred by checking scalp TCRbeta sequences against the CD4 and CD8 repertoires from sorted blood. Held by TCRdb, this immuneACCESS table contains in-frame sequences only and omits some clones. Under half of the omission traces to an unresolved V gene where checked; the cause of the rest is unknown. V, J and clone size are those of that table, while D and trimming were read from the DNA. Here the sample has 90,000 to 100,000 clones; 35% to 45% occur a single time. The ten largest account for 0.79% of the sample.

Notes on this clone: Its recognized antigen is unknown. No much larger clone is present one base from it, and per-base qualities are unavailable.

Source material: CD4+ T cells sorted from blood. The receptor was isolated from a human donor with alopecia areata.

The nucleotide sequence is TGTGCCAGCAGTTCCACCACCGGGGACTTATCCTACGAGCAGTACTTC. The resulting protein is CASSSTTGDLSYEQYF. The chain was built from TRBV6-5 and TRBJ2-7; the D segment could be TRBD2, given 6 matching bases. At the junction V is shortened by 4 bases and J by 1 base, with 17 bases in between. The CDR3 spans 16 residues, from the cysteine through the phenylalanine. Only the CDR3 DNA stays, 48 bases, in frame from base 1. The germline V gene provides CDR1 MNHEY and CDR2 SVGAGI.